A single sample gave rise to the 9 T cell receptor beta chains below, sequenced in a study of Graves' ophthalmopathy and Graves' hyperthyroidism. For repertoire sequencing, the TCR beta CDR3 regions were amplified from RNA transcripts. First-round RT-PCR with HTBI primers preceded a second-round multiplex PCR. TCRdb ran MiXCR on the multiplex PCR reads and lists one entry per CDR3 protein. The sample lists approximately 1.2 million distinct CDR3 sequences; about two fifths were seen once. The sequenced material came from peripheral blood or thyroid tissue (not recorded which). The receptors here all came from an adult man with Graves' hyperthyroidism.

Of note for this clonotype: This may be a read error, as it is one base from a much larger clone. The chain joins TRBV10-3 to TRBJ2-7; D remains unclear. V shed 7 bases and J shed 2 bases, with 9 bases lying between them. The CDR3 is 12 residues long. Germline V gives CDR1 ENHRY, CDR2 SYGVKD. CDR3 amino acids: CAITTETYEQYF. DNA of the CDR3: TGTGCCATCACAACGGAGACCTACGAGCAGTACTTC.

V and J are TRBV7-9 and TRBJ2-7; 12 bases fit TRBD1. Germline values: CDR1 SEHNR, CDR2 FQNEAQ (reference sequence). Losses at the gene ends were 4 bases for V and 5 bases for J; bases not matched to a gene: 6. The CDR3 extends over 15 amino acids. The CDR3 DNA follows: TGTGCCAGCAGCTACCAAGGGACAGGGGGCAACGAGCAGTACTTC. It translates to CASSYQGTGGNEQYF.

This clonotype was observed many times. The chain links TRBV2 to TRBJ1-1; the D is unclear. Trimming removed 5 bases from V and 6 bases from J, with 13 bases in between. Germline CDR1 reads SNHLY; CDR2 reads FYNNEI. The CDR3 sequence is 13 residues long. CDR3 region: CASSISPPAEAFF. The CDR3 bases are TGTGCCAGCAGTATCTCCCCTCCCGCTGAAGCTTTCTTT.

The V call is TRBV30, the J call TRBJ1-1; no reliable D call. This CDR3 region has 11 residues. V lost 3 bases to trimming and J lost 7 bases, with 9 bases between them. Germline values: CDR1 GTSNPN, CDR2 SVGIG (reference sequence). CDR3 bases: TGTGCCTGGAGGAGTTTGGTTGAAGCTTTCTTT. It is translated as CAWRSLVEAFF.

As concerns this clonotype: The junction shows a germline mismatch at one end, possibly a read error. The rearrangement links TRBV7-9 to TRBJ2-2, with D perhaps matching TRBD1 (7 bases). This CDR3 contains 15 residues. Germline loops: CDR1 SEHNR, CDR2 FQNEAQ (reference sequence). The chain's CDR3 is CASSPSGGGPREQFF. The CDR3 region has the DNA TGTGCCAGCAGCCCCTCAGGGGGAGGCCCGAGGGAGCAGTTTTTT.

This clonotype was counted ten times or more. CDR3 sequence (DNA): TGCAGTGCGGGGGAGGGTTATGACGAGCAGTACTTC. Translating it yields CSAGEGYDEQYF. The chain couples TRBV20-1 to TRBJ2-7; TRBD2 matches 7 bases. In germline, CDR1 is DFQATT, CDR2 SNEGSKA (reference sequence). V shed 6 bases and J 5 bases; nucleotides not matched to a gene: 7. There are 12 residues in the CDR3.

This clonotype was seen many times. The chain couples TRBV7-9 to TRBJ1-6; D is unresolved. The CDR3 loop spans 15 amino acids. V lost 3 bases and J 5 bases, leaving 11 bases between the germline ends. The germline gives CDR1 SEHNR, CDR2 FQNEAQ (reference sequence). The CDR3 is CASSLSNNHNSPLHF. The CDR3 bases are TGTGCCAGCAGCTTGTCCAACAACCATAATTCACCCCTCCACTTT.

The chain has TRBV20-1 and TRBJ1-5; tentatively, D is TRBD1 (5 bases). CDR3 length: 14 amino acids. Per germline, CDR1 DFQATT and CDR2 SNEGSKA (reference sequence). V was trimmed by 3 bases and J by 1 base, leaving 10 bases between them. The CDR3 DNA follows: TGCAGTGCTAGCACCGGGACGAGCAATCAGCCCCAGCATTTT. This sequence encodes CSASTGTSNQPQHF.

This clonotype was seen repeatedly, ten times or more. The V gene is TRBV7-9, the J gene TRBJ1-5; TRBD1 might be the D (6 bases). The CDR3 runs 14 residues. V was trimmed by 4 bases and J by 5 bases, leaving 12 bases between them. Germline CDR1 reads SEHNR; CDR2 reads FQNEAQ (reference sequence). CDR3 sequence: CASSSRDNDQPQHF. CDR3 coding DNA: TGTGCCAGCAGCTCCCGGGACAACGATCAGCCCCAGCATTTT.